The 27 T cell receptor beta chains reported below all come from one sample, sequenced in a study of blood T cell repertoires in COVID-19. Assay: immunoSEQ multiplex PCR; the TCRdb copy retains only in-frame clones and omits some. The sample records some 240,000 clones, approximately 78% being singletons. The sequencing input was peripheral blood. The source of these receptors is a woman in her 70s with COVID-19, enrolled during active disease.

This chain connects TRBV5-5 to TRBJ1-1, with 7 bases that match TRBD1. CDR1 is SGHKS and CDR2 is YYEKEE in the germline V gene (reference sequence). This CDR3 is built from 13 residues. With 0 bases clipped from V and 10 bases from J, the junction kept 6 bases outside the gene matches. The DNA for the CDR3 is TGTGCCAGCAGCTTGGGACCAGGGGGGAGAGCTTTCTTT. This translates into CASSLGPGGRAFF. Supplemented by reference TRBV5-5 and TRBJ1-1, the full variable domain reads DAGVTQSPTHLIKTRGQQVTLRCSPISGHKSVSWYQQVLGQGPQFIFQYYEKEERGRGNFPDRFSARQFPNYSSELNVNALLLGDSALYLCASSLGPGGRAFFGQGTRLTVV.

The chain uses TRBV7-2 and TRBJ2-1; TRBD2 aligns across 9 bases. V lost 5 bases, J lost 9 bases, and 5 bases stayed unmatched. The CDR3 loop spans 13 amino acids. Germline-derived CDR1 and CDR2 are SGHTA and FQGNSA. This chain's CDR3 is CASSPGTSSEQFF. CDR3 DNA: TGTGCCAGCAGCCCGGGGACTAGCAGTGAGCAGTTCTTC.

The chain uses TRBV7-9 and TRBJ1-3; maybe TRBD1 (6 bases). Trimming stripped 4 bases from V and 2 bases from J, with 18 bases between. CDR3 length: 17 amino acids. Germline CDR1 is SEHNR and CDR2 is FQNEAQ (reference sequence). Here the CDR3 reads CASSSPRAWGPGNTIYF. The CDR3 DNA sequence: TGTGCCAGCAGCTCCCCGCGAGCCTGGGGGCCTGGAAACACCATATATTTT.

The genes are TRBV6-5 and TRBJ2-2, with D possibly matching TRBD1 (5 bases). Germline loops: CDR1 MNHEY, CDR2 SVGAGI. The V end lost 7 bases, the J end lost 2 bases, and 14 bases lay between the germline ends. The CDR3 is 15 amino acids. CDR3 in amino acids: CASTQWGSNTGELFF. In DNA form, the CDR3 reads TGTGCCAGCACCCAATGGGGCTCTAACACCGGGGAGCTGTTTTTT.

The chain couples TRBV6-2 or TRBV6-3 to TRBJ1-5; possibly TRBD1 for D (6 bases). Trimming cost V 5 bases and J 5 bases, with 25 bases left between them. The length of the CDR3 is 18 residues. CDR1 MNHEY and CDR2 SVGEGT come from the germline V gene. CDR3 amino acids: CASSLEIYRDYIDQPQHF. Here the CDR3 DNA reads TGTGCCAGCAGTCTTGAGATTTACAGGGATTATATTGATCAGCCCCAGCATTTT.

CDR3 loop: CSVGLLVPNNEQFF. DNA for the CDR3: TGCAGCGTTGGTCTACTAGTTCCAAACAATGAGCAGTTCTTC. The chain employs TRBV29-1 and TRBJ2-1; the D gene is possibly TRBD2 (5 bases). The length of the CDR3 is 14 residues. Germline V gives CDR1 SQVTM, CDR2 ANQGSEA. The V end was cut by 4 bases, the J end by 5 bases, with 15 bases between.

The chain couples TRBV4-1 to TRBJ1-1, with a possible D match to TRBD1 (5 bases). The CDR3 consists of 16 residues. Looked up from germline, CDR1 is MGHRA and CDR2 is YSYEKL. V dropped 4 bases and J dropped 0 bases, with 15 bases sitting between them. CDR3 region: CASSPSDSFMNTEAFF. The CDR3 coding sequence is TGCGCCAGCAGCCCTTCAGACAGTTTCATGAACACTGAAGCTTTCTTT.

This rearrangement joins TRBV7-2 to TRBJ2-5, with a possible D match to TRBD1 (6 bases). From germline, CDR1 is SGHTA and CDR2 FQGNSA. The V gene lost 4 bases and the J gene lost 0 bases, with 12 bases spanning the gap. This CDR3 spans 15 amino acids. The CDR3 sequence: CASSSDGQYQETQYF. The CDR3 bases are TGTGCCAGCAGCTCGGACGGACAGTACCAAGAGACCCAGTACTTC.

This clone was seen just once. The CDR3 DNA reads as TGTGCCAGCAGTGCCCGGGGAAACACTGAAGCTTTCTTT. Translated, it gives CASSARGNTEAFF. The chain links TRBV2 to TRBJ1-1; D remains ambiguous. Germline V gene data show CDR1 as SNHLY and CDR2 as FYNNEI. The CDR3 is 13 residues long. The ends were cut back, 4 bases at V and 2 bases at J, with 8 bases in the middle.

This clone was seen only once. In the same sample, other DNA sequences code for this CDR3. The chain combines TRBV29-1 with TRBJ2-5, with D maybe TRBD2 (6 bases). Trimming cost V 7 bases and J 5 bases, with 8 bases left between them. Germline loops: CDR1 SQVTM, CDR2 ANQGSEA. The CDR3 has 10 residues. The CDR3 region is CSAGRETQYF. The CDR3 coding sequence is TGCAGCGCAGGGAGGGAGACCCAGTACTTC. The whole variable domain, filled in from reference TRBV29-1 and TRBJ2-5, reads SAVISQKPSRDICQRGTSLTIQCQVDSQVTMMFWYRQQPGQSLTLIATANQGSEATYESGFVIDKFPISRPNLTFSTLTVSNMSPEDSSIYLCSAGRETQYFGPGTRLLVL.

V and J are TRBV24-1 and TRBJ2-1, with a weak D call TRBD2 (5 bases). The V end lost 7 bases, the J end lost 5 bases, and 14 bases lay between the germline ends. The CDR3 is made up of 14 amino acids. Germline CDR1 and CDR2: KGHDR and SFDVKD. In DNA form, the CDR3 reads TGTGCCACCAGCCCCGCGGGTACCCACAATGAGCAGTTCTTC. This sequence encodes CATSPAGTHNEQFF.

The V and J genes are TRBV6-1 and TRBJ1-4; 10 bases line up with TRBD1. The CDR3 extends over 18 amino acids. The germline gives CDR1 MNHNS, CDR2 SASEGT. The V segment lost 4 bases and the J segment 7 bases; nucleotides outside the gene matches: 15. In DNA, the CDR3 is TGTGCCAGCAGTGGGGGACCAGCAGACAGGGGGCGAGGTGAAAAACTGTTTTTT. The encoded protein is CASSGGPADRGRGEKLFF.

V usage is TRBV6-5 and J usage is TRBJ1-1; possible D gene TRBD1, 5 bases. This CDR3 contains 13 residues. CDR1 is MNHEY, CDR2 SVGAGI, per germline. Trimming pared 5 bases from V and 3 bases from J, leaving 10 bases between. CDR3 sequence: CASSRGGYTEAFF. CDR3 nucleotide sequence: TGTGCCAGCAGTCGGGGGGGGTACACTGAAGCTTTCTTT.

This sequence joins TRBV11-2 and TRBJ2-3; 7 positions match TRBD1. The CDR3 is 16 residues long. CDR1 is SGHAT and CDR2 is FQNNGV in the germline V gene. Germline trimming cut 1 base from V and 6 bases from J; bases unmatched to any gene: 10. In nucleotides, the CDR3 is TGTGCCAGCAGCTTAGGATGGACAGGTTATTCCGATACGCAGTATTTT. Amino acids: CASSLGWTGYSDTQYF.

The chain recombines TRBV5-6 with TRBJ2-5; 12 nucleotides agree with TRBD2. V shed 0 bases, J shed 7 bases, and the junction held 4 bases outside the gene matches. Germline V lookup: CDR1 SGHDT, CDR2 YYEEEE. The CDR3 extends over 15 amino acids. CDR3 sequence reads: CASSLGLAGGVTQYF. The CDR3 nucleotides are TGTGCCAGCAGCTTGGGGCTAGCGGGAGGGGTGACCCAGTACTTC.

The rearrangement links TRBV27 to TRBJ1-5, with D maybe TRBD1 (6 bases). This CDR3 has 14 residues. Germline values: CDR1 MNHEY, CDR2 SMNVEV (reference sequence). Trimming took off 1 base at V and 7 bases at J, with 11 bases between the two ends. The CDR3: CASSLYREGQPQHF. The CDR3 DNA follows: TGTGCCAGCAGTTTATACAGGGAAGGCCAGCCCCAGCATTTT.

V usage is TRBV19 and J usage is TRBJ1-5; 10 bases line up with TRBD1. CDR1 is LNHDA and CDR2 is SQIVND in the germline V gene (reference sequence). There are 14 residues in the CDR3. The V and J ends lost 3 bases and 5 bases, in that order; junction bases with no gene match: 1. The CDR3: CASSMDRGYQPQHF. The CDR3 DNA is TGTGCCAGTAGTATGGACAGGGGGTATCAGCCCCAGCATTTT.

The chain has TRBV18 and TRBJ1-1; D remains ambiguous. The CDR3 consists of 13 residues. The germline CDR1 and CDR2 sequences are KGHSH and LQKENI. V was cut by 6 bases and J by 3 bases, with 11 bases left in between. CDR3 residues: CASSSQSDTEAFF. DNA of the CDR3: TGTGCCAGCTCTAGCCAGTCTGACACTGAAGCTTTCTTT.

Here the CDR3 reads CAWSETEGPAYNYGYTF. In nucleotides, the CDR3 is TGTGCCTGGAGTGAGACAGAAGGACCCGCCTATAACTATGGCTACACCTTC. This chain links TRBV30 with TRBJ1-2, with a possible D match to TRBD1 (5 bases). CDR1 and CDR2 from the germline V gene are GTSNPN and SVGIG (reference sequence). The CDR3 is 17 residues long. V was pared by 1 base and J by 1 base, with 19 bases between.

The chain combines TRBV5-1 with TRBJ2-5; tentatively, D is TRBD1 (6 bases). Trimming cost V 2 bases and J 2 bases, with 13 bases left between them. CDR1 and CDR2 from the germline V gene are SGHRS and YFSETQ. The CDR3 length is 15 residues. The CDR3 DNA sequence: TGCGCCAGCAGCTTAACAGGGTCCCCTCAAGAGACCCAGTACTTC. Translating it yields CASSLTGSPQETQYF. The full variable domain, in which reference TRBV5-1 and TRBJ2-5 provide the parts outside the CDR3, is KAGVTQTPRYLIKTRGQQVTLSCSPISGHRSVSWYQQTPGQGLQFLFEYFSETQRNKGNFPGRFSGRQFSNSRSEMNVSTLELGDSALYLCASSLTGSPQETQYFGPGTRLLVL.

In this sample, this clone turned up once. The rearrangement joins TRBV5-1 to TRBJ1-1; 8 bases are shared with TRBD1. The CDR3 length is 19 residues. The germline V gene encodes CDR1 SGHRS and CDR2 YFSETQ. V shed 0 bases, J shed 4 bases, and the junction held 17 bases outside the gene matches. CDR3 in DNA: TGCGCCAGCAGCTTGGAGCCAGGGGGCGCCTTTAAGGTGTCCACTGAAGCTTTCTTT. This translates into CASSLEPGGAFKVSTEAFF.

This clone came up once. This chain joins TRBV10-3 and TRBJ2-6; 9 bases agree with TRBD1. The CDR3 sequence is 16 residues long. Germline CDR1 ENHRY, CDR2 SYGVKD. The junction had 4 bases not matched to a gene; V was cut back by 6 bases and J by 1 base. The CDR3 DNA reads TGTGCCATCAGCCCCGGGACAGGGTCTGGGGCCAACGTCCTGACTTTC. Protein: CAISPGTGSGANVLTF.

The gene calls are TRBV19 and TRBJ1-1; 8 nucleotides agree with TRBD1. The germline V gene encodes CDR1 LNHDA and CDR2 SQIVND (reference sequence). This CDR3 is 15 amino acids long. V dropped 0 bases and J dropped 5; count of bases not matched to a gene: 5. CDR3 in DNA: TGTGCCAGTAGTATAGAGGCCAGGGGGCGGACTGAAGCTTTCTTT. Protein sequence: CASSIEARGRTEAFF.

Many counts were recorded for this clone. This chain links TRBV29-1 with TRBJ2-2, with D possibly TRBD2 on 5 matching bases. V was shortened by 5 bases and J by 6 bases, with 19 bases between the two germline ends. The CDR3 consists of 15 residues. Germline loops: CDR1 SQVTM, CDR2 ANQGSEA. The CDR3 sequence: CSVLRAPNVAGELFF. As DNA, the CDR3 is TGCAGCGTTTTGAGGGCCCCGAACGTCGCCGGGGAGCTGTTTTTT.

J is TRBJ1-3 and V is TRBV3-1 (or the pseudogene TRBV3-2); tentatively, D is TRBD1 (5 bases). CDR3 size: 16 residues. V lost 1 base and J 2 bases, leaving 12 bases between the germline ends. The germline gives CDR1 LGHDT, CDR2 YNNKEL (reference sequence). The CDR3 nucleotides are TGTGCCAGCAGCCAAGGCTCAGCGGGGCCTGGAAACACCATATATTTT. Translating gives CASSQGSAGPGNTIYF.

The chain links TRBV5-4 to TRBJ1-4, with 9 bases identical to TRBD1. The CDR3 consists of 15 residues. The V gene end was trimmed by 2 bases and the J gene end by 5 bases; junction bases not matched to a gene: 4. CDR1 SGHNT and CDR2 YYREEE come from the germline V gene (reference sequence). The CDR3 DNA sequence: TGTGCCAGCAGCTTTGGGGGACAGGGAAATGAAAAACTGTTTTTT. Residues: CASSFGGQGNEKLFF.

The genes are TRBV6-6 and TRBJ1-3, with TRBD1 matching 9 bases. In germline, CDR1 is MNHNY, CDR2 SVGAGI (reference sequence). The CDR3 sequence is 14 residues long. Trimming at V came to 7 bases and at J to 8 bases, leaving 9 bases not matched to a gene. The CDR3 loop is CASKTGTGRHTIYF. Here the CDR3 DNA reads TGTGCCAGCAAAACGGGGACAGGGAGGCACACCATATATTTT.